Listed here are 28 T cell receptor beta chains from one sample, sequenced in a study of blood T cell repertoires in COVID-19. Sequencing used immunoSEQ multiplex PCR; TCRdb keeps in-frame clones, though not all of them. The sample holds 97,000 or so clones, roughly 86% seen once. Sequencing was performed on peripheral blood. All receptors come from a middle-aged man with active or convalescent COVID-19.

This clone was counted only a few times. For the CDR3, the DNA is TGTGCCAGCAGTCGGGGTGACGGAGAGATTGGCTACACCTTC. The encoded protein is CASSRGDGEIGYTF. V usage is TRBV4-2 and J usage is TRBJ1-2; D unresolved. Germline V gene lookup returns CDR1 LGHNA and CDR2 YNFKEQ. The CDR3 totals 14 residues. Trimming cost V 6 bases and J 7 bases, with 18 bases left between them.

CDR3 DNA sequence: TGTGCCAGCAGTGACAGGTCACCAACTAATGAAAAACTGTTTTTT. It translates to CASSDRSPTNEKLFF. V gene TRBV25-1 combines with J gene TRBJ1-4; D is ambiguous. V was clipped by 3 bases and J by 0 bases, with 8 bases between them. The CDR3 runs to 15 residues. Germline CDR1 MGHDK, CDR2 SYGVNS.

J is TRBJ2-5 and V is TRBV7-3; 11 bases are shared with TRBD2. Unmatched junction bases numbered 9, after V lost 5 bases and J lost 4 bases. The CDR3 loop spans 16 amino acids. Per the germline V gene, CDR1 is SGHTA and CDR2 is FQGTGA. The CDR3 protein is CASSQIAGGPPETQYF. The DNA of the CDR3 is TGTGCCAGCAGCCAAATAGCGGGGGGGCCACCAGAGACCCAGTACTTC.

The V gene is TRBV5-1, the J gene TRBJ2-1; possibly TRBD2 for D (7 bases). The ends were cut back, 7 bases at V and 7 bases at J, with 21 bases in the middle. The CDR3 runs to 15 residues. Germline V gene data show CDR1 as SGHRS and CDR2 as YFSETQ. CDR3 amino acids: CASYQTAGAGNEQFF. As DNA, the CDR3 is TGCGCCAGCTACCAGACGGCGGGGGCCGGAAATGAGCAGTTCTTC.

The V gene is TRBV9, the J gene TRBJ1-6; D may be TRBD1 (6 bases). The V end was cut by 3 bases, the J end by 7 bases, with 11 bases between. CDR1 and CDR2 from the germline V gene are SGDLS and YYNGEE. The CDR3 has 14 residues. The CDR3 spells CASSDRARNSPLHF. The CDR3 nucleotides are TGTGCCAGCAGCGACAGGGCTCGGAATTCACCCCTCCACTTT.

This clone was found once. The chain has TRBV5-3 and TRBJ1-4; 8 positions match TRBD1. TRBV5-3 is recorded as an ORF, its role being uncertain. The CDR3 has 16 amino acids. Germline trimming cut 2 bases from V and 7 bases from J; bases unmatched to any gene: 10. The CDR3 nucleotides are TGTGCCAGAAGCTTAACCCAGGGGGCGCCTTCTGAAAAACTGTTTTTT. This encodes CARSLTQGAPSEKLFF.

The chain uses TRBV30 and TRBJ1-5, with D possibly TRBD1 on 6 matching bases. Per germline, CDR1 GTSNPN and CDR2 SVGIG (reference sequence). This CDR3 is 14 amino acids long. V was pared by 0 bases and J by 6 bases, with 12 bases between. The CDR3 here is CAWSVLQGGQPQHF. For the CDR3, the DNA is TGTGCCTGGAGTGTTTTACAGGGTGGTCAGCCCCAGCATTTT. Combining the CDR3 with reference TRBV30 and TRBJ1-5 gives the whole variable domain SQTIHQWPATLVQPVGSPLSLECTVEGTSNPNLYWYRQAAGRGLQLLFYSVGIGQISSEVPQNLSASRPQDRQFILSSKKLLLSDSGFYLCAWSVLQGGQPQHFGDGTRLSIL.

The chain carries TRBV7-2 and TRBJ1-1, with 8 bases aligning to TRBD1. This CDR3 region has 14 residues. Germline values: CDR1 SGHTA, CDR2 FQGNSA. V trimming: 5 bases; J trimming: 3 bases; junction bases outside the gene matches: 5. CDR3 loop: CASSTQGADTEAFF. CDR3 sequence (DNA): TGTGCCAGCAGCACCCAGGGGGCTGACACTGAAGCTTTCTTT. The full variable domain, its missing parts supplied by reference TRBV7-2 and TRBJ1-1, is GAGVSQSPSNKVTEKGKDVELRCDPISGHTALYWYRQSLGQGLEFLIYFQGNSAPDKSGLPSDRFSAERTGGSVSTLTIQRTQQEDSAVYLCASSTQGADTEAFFGQGTRLTVV.

DNA for the CDR3: TGTGCCAGCAGTTTGTGGGGGGGGTACGAGCAGTACTTC. Translated: CASSLWGGYEQYF. The rearrangement uses TRBV12-3 or TRBV12-4 and TRBJ2-7; TRBD2 matches 7 bases. The CDR3 totals 13 residues. Unmatched junction bases numbered 3, after V lost 3 bases and J lost 4 bases.

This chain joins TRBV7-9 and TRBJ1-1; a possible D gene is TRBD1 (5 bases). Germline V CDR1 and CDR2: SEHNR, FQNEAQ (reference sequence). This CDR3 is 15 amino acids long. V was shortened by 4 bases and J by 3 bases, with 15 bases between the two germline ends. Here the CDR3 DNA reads TGTGCCAGCAGCTCACCTTTGGGGGGGTACACTGAAGCTTTCTTT. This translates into CASSSPLGGYTEAFF.

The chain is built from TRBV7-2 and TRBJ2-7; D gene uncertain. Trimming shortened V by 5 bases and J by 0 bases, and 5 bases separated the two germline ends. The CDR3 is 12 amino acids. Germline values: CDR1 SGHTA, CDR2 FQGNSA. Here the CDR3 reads CASSVSSYEQYF. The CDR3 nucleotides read TGTGCCAGCAGCGTTAGCTCCTACGAGCAGTACTTC.

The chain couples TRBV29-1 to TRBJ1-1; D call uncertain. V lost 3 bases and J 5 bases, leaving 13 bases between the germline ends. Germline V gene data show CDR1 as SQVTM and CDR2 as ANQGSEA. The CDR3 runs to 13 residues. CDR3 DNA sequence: TGCAGCGTTGACGCACCCCCGGGAACTGAAGCTTTCTTT. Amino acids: CSVDAPPGTEAFF.

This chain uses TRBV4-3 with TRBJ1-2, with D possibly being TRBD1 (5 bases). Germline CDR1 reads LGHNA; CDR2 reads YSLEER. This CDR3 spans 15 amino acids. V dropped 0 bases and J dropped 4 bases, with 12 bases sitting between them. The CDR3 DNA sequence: TGCGCCAGCAGCCAAGAGTGGCGGGGGGGCTATGGCTACACCTTC. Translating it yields CASSQEWRGGYGYTF.

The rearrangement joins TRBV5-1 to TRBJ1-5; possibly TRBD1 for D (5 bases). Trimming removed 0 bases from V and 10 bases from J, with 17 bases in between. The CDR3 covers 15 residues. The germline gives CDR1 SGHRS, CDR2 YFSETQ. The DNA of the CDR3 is TGCGCCAGCAGCTTGGGCGGTGGGGGGAATACACCCCAGCATTTT. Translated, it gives CASSLGGGGNTPQHF. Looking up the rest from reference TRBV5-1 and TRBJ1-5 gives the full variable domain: KAGVTQTPRYLIKTRGQQVTLSCSPISGHRSVSWYQQTPGQGLQFLFEYFSETQRNKGNFPGRFSGRQFSNSRSEMNVSTLELGDSALYLCASSLGGGGNTPQHFGDGTRLSIL.

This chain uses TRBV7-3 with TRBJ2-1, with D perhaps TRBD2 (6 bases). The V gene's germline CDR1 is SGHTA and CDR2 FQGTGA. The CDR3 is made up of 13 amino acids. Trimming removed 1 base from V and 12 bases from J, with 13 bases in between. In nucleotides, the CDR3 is TGTGCCAGCAGCTTAATGGGCGGGGCGGGGCAGTTCTTC. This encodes CASSLMGGAGQFF.

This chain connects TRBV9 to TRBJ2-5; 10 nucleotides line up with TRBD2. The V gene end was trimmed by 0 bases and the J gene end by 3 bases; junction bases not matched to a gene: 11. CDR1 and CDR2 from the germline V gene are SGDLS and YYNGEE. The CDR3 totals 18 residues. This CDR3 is CASSVGGLAGAWKETQYF. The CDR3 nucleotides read TGTGCCAGCAGCGTAGGCGGGCTAGCGGGGGCCTGGAAAGAGACCCAGTACTTC.

The DNA for the CDR3 is TGCGCCAGCAGCCTGCGGGGGAGCAACAATGAGCAGTTCTTC. Protein: CASSLRGSNNEQFF. The chain links TRBV5-1 to TRBJ2-1; 7 bases align to TRBD2. The CDR3 consists of 14 residues. Germline CDR1 is SGHRS and CDR2 is YFSETQ. J gave up 5 bases and V 4 bases, and 6 bases lay outside the gene matches.

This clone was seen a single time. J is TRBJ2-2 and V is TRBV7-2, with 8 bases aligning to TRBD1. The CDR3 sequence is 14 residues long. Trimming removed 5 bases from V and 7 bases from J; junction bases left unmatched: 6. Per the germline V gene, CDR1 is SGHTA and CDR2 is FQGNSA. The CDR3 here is CASSRRQGNGELFF. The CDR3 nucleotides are TGTGCCAGCAGCCGGCGACAGGGGAACGGGGAGCTGTTTTTT.

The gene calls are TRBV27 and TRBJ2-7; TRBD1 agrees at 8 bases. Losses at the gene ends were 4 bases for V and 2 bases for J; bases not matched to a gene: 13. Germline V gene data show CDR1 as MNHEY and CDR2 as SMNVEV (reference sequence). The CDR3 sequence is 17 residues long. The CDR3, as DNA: TGTGCCAGCAGTTCCTACCCTCTCCGGACAGGGACCTACGAGCAGTACTTC. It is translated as CASSSYPLRTGTYEQYF.

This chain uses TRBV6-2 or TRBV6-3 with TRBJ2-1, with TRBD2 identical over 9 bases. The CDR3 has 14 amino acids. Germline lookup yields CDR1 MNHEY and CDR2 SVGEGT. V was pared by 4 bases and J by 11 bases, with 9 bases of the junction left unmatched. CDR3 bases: TGTGCCAGCAGTTTCGGACTAGCGTATGGAAAGCAGTTCTTC. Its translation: CASSFGLAYGKQFF.

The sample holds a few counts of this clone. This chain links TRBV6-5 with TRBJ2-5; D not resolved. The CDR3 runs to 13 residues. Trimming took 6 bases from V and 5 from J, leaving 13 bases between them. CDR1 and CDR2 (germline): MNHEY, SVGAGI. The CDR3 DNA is TGTGCCAGCAGCCGCTCAGTCGGGGAGACCCAGTACTTC. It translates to CASSRSVGETQYF.

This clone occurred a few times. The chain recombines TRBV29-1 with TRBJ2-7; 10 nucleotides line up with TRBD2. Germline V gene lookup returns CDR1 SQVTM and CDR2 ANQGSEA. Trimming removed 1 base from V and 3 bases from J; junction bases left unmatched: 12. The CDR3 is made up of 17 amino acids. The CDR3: CSVEGSSGGISIYEQYF. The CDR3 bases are TGCAGCGTTGAAGGGAGTAGCGGGGGGATATCAATCTACGAGCAGTACTTC.

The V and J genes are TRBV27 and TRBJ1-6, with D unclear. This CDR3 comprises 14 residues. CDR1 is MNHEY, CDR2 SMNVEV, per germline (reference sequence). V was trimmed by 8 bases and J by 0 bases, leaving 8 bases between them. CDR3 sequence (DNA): TGTGCCAGCGCGGACTCCTCCTATAATTCACCCCTCCACTTT. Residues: CASADSSYNSPLHF.

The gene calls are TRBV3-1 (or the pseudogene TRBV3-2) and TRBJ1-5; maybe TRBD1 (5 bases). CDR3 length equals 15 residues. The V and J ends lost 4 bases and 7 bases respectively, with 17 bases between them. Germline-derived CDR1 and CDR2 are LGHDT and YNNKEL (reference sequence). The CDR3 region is CASSPGGGSDQPQHF. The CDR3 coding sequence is TGTGCCAGCAGCCCCGGCGGGGGGTCTGACCAGCCCCAGCATTTT.

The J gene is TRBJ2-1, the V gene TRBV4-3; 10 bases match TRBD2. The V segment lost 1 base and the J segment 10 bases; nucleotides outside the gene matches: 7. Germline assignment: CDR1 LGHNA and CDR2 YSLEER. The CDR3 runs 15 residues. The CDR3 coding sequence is TGCGCCAGCAGCCAAGCACTAGCGGGGCCGGGGGAGCAGTTCTTC. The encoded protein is CASSQALAGPGEQFF.

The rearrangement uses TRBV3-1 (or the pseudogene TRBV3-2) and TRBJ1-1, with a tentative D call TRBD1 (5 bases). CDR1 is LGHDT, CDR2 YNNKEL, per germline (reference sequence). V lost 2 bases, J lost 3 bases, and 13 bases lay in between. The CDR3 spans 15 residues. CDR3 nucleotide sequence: TGTGCCAGCAGCCAATGGGGGGGAGGCGACACTGAAGCTTTCTTT. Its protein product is CASSQWGGGDTEAFF.

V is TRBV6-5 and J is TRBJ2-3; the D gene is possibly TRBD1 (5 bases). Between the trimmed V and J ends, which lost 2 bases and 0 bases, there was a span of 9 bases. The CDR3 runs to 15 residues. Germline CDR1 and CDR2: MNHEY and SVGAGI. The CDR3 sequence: CASSYGARSTDTQYF. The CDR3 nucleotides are TGTGCCAGCAGTTACGGGGCCCGTAGCACAGATACGCAGTATTTT.

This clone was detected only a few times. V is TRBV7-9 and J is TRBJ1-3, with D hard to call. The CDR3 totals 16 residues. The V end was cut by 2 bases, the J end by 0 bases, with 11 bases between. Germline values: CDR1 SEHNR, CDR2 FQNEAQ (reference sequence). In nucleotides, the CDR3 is TGTGCCAGCAGCTTATCCGAGGGCTCCTCTGGAAACACCATATATTTT. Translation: CASSLSEGSSGNTIYF.